The 11 T cell receptor beta chains below all came from one sample that was sequenced in a study of blood T cell repertoires in COVID-19. Profiled with immunoSEQ multiplex PCR; TCRdb holds only in-frame clones, not every one. The data contain roughly 420,000 clones, approximately 90% of them singletons. The sample consisted of PBMCs or T cells enriched from blood (not recorded which). The receptors were sampled from a woman aged 25 to 39 with acute COVID-19.

The chain couples TRBV29-1 to TRBJ2-5, with a tentative D call TRBD1 (5 bases). V lost 3 bases to trimming and J lost 3 bases, with 11 bases between them. The CDR3 has 13 residues. Germline CDR1 reads SQVTM; CDR2 reads ANQGSEA. The CDR3 loop is CSVDGAGEETQYF. The CDR3 region has the DNA TGCAGCGTTGATGGGGCCGGAGAAGAGACCCAGTACTTC.

The rearrangement joins TRBV5-6 to TRBJ2-1, with D perhaps TRBD2 (7 bases). This CDR3 region has 16 residues. Germline V gene lookup returns CDR1 SGHDT and CDR2 YYEEEE. Trimming removed 2 bases at V and 3 bases at J, with 15 bases between. The CDR3 loop reads CASSLLSGTHYNEQFF. The DNA for the CDR3 is TGTGCCAGCAGCTTACTAAGCGGGACACACTACAATGAGCAGTTCTTC.

The genes are TRBV9 and TRBJ1-2; 10 bases map to TRBD1. CDR1 is SGDLS and CDR2 is YYNGEE in the germline V gene. CDR3 length: 16 residues. Trimming at V came to 0 bases and at J to 3 bases, leaving 5 bases not matched to a gene. The CDR3 spells CASSVAPGQGDYGYTF. DNA for the CDR3: TGTGCCAGCAGCGTAGCTCCTGGACAGGGGGACTATGGCTACACCTTC.

This chain joins TRBV7-9 and TRBJ1-6, with 7 positions matching TRBD1. Germline V CDR1 and CDR2: SEHNR, FQNEAQ (reference sequence). CDR3 length: 15 amino acids. The junction had 6 bases not matched to a gene; V was cut back by 5 bases and J by 5 bases. CDR3 sequence reads: CASSEGDSHNSPLHF. CDR3 bases: TGTGCCAGCAGCGAGGGGGACAGCCATAATTCACCCCTCCACTTT.

The chain uses TRBV6-4 and TRBJ1-2; 8 nucleotides match TRBD1. This CDR3 spans 15 amino acids. The germline V gene encodes CDR1 MRHNA and CDR2 SNTAGT. With 6 bases clipped from V and 4 bases from J, the junction kept 10 bases outside the gene matches. The CDR3: CASRAGTGSFYGYTF. The CDR3 coding sequence is TGTGCCAGCAGGGCCGGGACAGGTTCATTCTATGGCTACACCTTC.

The chain joins TRBV29-1 to TRBJ2-7; tentatively, D is TRBD1 (5 bases). V lost 3 bases, J lost 2 bases, and 11 bases lay in between. The CDR3 runs to 13 residues. Germline V gene lookup returns CDR1 SQVTM and CDR2 ANQGSEA. The CDR3 sequence is CSVELGAPYEQYF. The CDR3 DNA follows: TGCAGCGTTGAGTTAGGGGCACCCTACGAGCAGTACTTC.

The chain has TRBV19 and TRBJ1-2; possibly TRBD1 for D (6 bases). The V and J ends lost 7 bases and 4 bases respectively, with 22 bases between them. Germline loops: CDR1 LNHDA, CDR2 SQIVND (reference sequence). The CDR3 length is 16 residues. This CDR3 reads CASTNLRGFRGYGYTF. As DNA, the CDR3 is TGTGCCAGTACCAACCTAAGGGGGTTCAGGGGCTATGGCTACACCTTC.

The chain uses TRBV6-5 and TRBJ2-7; 7 bases map to TRBD2. The CDR3 runs to 15 residues. In germline, CDR1 is MNHEY, CDR2 SVGAGI. J gave up 1 base and V 6 bases, and 9 bases lay outside the gene matches. In DNA, the CDR3 is TGTGCCAGCAGCCCCTGGGGCGGGGGATCCTACGAGCAGTACTTC. It codes for CASSPWGGGSYEQYF.

This clone was detected only once. The chain links TRBV5-6 to TRBJ1-6, with D possibly TRBD1 on 5 matching bases. Trimming took 4 bases from V and 10 from J, leaving 21 bases between them. Germline V gene sequence: CDR1 SGHDT, CDR2 YYEEEE. The CDR3 extends over 16 amino acids. The CDR3 sequence: CASSAYPGVGGSPLHF. The CDR3 nucleotides are TGTGCCAGCAGCGCATATCCGGGGGTTGGAGGGTCACCCCTCCACTTT.

The V call is TRBV6-5, the J call TRBJ1-2; D not certain. Germline V CDR1 and CDR2: MNHEY, SVGAGI. The CDR3 loop spans 11 amino acids. The germline V and J ends were trimmed by 6 bases and 5 bases, with 7 bases remaining between them. The CDR3: CASSEGYGYTF. The CDR3 coding sequence is TGTGCCAGCAGCGAGGGATATGGCTACACCTTC.

This clone was counted a few times. CDR3 DNA sequence: TGTGCCAGCAGCTTCCAACAGGGTGGTGGCACTGAAGCTTTCTTT. Translation: CASSFQQGGGTEAFF. The chain carries TRBV7-2 and TRBJ1-1; D is perhaps TRBD1 (6 bases). This CDR3 region has 15 residues. Germline loops: CDR1 SGHTA, CDR2 FQGNSA. With 3 bases removed from V and 4 bases from J, the gap between germline ends came to 15 bases.